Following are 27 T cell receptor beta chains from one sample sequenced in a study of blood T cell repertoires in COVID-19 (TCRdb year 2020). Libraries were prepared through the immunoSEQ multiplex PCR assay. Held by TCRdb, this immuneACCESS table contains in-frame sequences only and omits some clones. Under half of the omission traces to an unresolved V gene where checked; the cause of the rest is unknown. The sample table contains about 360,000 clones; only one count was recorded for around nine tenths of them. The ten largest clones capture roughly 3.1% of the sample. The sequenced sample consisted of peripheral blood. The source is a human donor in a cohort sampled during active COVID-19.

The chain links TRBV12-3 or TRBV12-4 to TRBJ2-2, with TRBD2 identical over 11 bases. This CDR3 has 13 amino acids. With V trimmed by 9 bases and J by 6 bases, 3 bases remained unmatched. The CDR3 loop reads CASSGGVSGELFF. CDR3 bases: TGTGCCAGTAGCGGGGGGGTGTCCGGGGAGCTGTTTTTT.

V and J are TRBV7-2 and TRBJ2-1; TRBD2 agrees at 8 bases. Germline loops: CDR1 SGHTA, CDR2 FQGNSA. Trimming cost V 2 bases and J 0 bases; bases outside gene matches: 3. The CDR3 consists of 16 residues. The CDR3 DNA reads TGTGCCAGCAGCTTAAGGAGCGGGAGCTCCTACAATGAGCAGTTCTTC. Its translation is CASSLRSGSSYNEQFF.

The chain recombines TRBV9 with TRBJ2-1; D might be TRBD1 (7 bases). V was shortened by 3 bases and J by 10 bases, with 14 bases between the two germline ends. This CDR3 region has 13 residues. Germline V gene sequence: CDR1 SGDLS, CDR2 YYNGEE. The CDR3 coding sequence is TGTGCCAGCAGCGGGGAAGGAGGGGGCGAGCAGTTCTTC. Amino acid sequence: CASSGEGGGEQFF.

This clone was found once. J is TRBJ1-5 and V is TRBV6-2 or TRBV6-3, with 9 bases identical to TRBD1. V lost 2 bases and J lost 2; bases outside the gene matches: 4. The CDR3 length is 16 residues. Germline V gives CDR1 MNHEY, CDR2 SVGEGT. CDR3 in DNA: TGTGCCAGCAGTTACAACAGGGGGCGGGGCAATCAGCCCCAGCATTTT. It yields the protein CASSYNRGRGNQPQHF.

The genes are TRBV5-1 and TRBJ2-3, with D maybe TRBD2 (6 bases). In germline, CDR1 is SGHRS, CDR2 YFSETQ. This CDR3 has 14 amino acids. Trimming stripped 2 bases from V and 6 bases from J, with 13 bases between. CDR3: CASSFSGTLDTQYF. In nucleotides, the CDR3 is TGCGCCAGCAGCTTCTCCGGGACTTTGGATACGCAGTATTTT.

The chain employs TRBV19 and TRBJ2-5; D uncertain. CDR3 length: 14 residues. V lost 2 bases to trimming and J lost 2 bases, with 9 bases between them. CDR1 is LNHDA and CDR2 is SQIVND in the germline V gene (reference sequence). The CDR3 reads CASSIRGFQETQYF. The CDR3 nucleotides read TGTGCCAGTAGTATAAGAGGCTTTCAAGAGACCCAGTACTTC.

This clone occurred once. In nucleotides, the CDR3 is TGCGCCAGCAGTCCTTCTAGCATCCAAGAGACCCAGTACTTC. This sequence encodes CASSPSSIQETQYF. The chain is built from TRBV4-1 and TRBJ2-5; D perhaps matches TRBD2 (5 bases). Trimming removed 6 bases from V and 1 base from J, with 12 bases in between. Germline-derived CDR1 and CDR2 are MGHRA and YSYEKL. This CDR3 is built from 14 residues.

For the CDR3, the DNA is TGTGCCGTACTCCCGGGCGAGGGTGAAAAACTGTTTTTT. Protein sequence: CAVLPGEGEKLFF. The chain is built from TRBV10-3 and TRBJ1-4; D is unresolved. The CDR3 covers 13 residues. The ends were cut back, 11 bases at V and 7 bases at J, with 17 bases in the middle. The germline V gene has CDR1 ENHRY and CDR2 SYGVKD.

The CDR3 loop is CASSEYSAYEQYF. The CDR3 DNA is TGTGCCAGCAGTGAATATAGCGCCTACGAGCAGTACTTC. The V call is TRBV25-1, the J call TRBJ2-7, with D tentatively TRBD2 (5 bases). Trimming stripped 0 bases from V and 2 bases from J, with 5 bases between. The CDR3 totals 13 residues. Per germline, CDR1 MGHDK and CDR2 SYGVNS.

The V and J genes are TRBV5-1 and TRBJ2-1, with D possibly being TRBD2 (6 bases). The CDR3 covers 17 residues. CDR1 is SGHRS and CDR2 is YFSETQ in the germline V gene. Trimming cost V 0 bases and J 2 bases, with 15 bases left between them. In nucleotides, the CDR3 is TGCGCCAGCAGCTTGGCCACTCTAGCGTCCGCCTACAATGAGCAGTTCTTC. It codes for CASSLATLASAYNEQFF.

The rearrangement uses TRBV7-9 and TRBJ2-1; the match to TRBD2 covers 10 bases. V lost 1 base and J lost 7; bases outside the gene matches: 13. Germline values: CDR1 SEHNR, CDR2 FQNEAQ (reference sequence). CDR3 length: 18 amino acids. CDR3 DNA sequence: TGTGCCAGCAGCTTAGTCGGAGCGGGAGGGCCTATCCGTAATGAGCAGTTCTTC. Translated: CASSLVGAGGPIRNEQFF.

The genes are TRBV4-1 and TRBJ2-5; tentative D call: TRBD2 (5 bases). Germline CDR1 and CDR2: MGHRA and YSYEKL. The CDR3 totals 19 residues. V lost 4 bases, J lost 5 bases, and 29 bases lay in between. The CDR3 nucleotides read TGCGCCAGCAGCCCAGCTCCCCGGGGTAAGGCTGGTCTGTGGGAGACCCAGTACTTC. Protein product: CASSPAPRGKAGLWETQYF.

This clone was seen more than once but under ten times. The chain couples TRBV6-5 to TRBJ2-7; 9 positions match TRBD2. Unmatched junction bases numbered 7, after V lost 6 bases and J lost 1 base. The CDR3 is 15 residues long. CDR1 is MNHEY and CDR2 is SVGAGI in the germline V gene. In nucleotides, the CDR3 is TGTGCCAGCAGGATTCTAGCGGGGATTTCCTACGAGCAGTACTTC. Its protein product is CASRILAGISYEQYF.

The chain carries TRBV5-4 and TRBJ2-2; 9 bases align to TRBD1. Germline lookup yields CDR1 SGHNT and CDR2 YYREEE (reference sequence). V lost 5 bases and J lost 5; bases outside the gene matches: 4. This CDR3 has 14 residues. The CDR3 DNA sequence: TGTGCCAGCAGACTACAGGGGGCAACCGGGGAGCTGTTTTTT. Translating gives CASRLQGATGELFF.

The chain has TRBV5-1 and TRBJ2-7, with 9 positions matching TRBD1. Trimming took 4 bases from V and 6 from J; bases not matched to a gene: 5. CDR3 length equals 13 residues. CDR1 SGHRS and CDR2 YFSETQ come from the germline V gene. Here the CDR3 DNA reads TGCGCCAGCAGCCAGGCGACAGGGGGCGAGCAGTACTTC. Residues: CASSQATGGEQYF.

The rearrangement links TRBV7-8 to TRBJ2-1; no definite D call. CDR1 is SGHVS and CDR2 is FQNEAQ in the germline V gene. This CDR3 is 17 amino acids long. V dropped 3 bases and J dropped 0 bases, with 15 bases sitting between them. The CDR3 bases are TGTGCCAGCAGCTTCAGTAGACACCCAAGCTCCTACAATGAGCAGTTCTTC. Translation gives CASSFSRHPSSYNEQFF.

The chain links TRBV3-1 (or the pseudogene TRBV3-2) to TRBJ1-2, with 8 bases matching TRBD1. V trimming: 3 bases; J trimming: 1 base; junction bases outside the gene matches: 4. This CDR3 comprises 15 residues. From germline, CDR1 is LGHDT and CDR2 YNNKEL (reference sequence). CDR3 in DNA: TGTGCCAGCAGCCAGGCCGACAGGGGTAACTATGGCTACACCTTC. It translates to CASSQADRGNYGYTF.

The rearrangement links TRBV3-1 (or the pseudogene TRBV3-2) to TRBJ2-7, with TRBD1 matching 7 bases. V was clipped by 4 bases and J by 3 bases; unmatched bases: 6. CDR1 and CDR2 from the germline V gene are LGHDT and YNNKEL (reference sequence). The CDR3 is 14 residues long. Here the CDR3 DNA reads TGTGCCAGCAGCCCCCAGGGGGATCTCTACGAGCAGTACTTC. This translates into CASSPQGDLYEQYF.

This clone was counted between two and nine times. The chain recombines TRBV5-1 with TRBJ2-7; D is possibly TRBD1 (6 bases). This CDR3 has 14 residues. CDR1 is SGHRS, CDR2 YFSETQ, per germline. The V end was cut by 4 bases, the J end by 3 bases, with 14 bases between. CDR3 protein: CASSAGQTSYEQYF. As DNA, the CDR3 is TGCGCCAGCAGCGCCGGACAGACAAGCTACGAGCAGTACTTC.

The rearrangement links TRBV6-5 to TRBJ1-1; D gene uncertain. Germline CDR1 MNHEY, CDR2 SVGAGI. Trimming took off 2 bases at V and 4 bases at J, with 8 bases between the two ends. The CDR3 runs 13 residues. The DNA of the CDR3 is TGTGCCAGCAGTTACGGAGTGGCCACTGAAGCTTTCTTT. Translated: CASSYGVATEAFF.

The CDR3 nucleotides are TGTGCCAGCAGCGCGACCGGGACAGGGGCTGAAAAACTGTTTTTT. It specifies CASSATGTGAEKLFF. This rearrangement joins TRBV7-9 to TRBJ1-4; 10 bases line up with TRBD1. The germline V gene has CDR1 SEHNR and CDR2 FQNEAQ (reference sequence). The CDR3 consists of 15 residues. V gave up 5 bases and J gave up 7 bases; unmatched junction bases: 7. The full variable domain, completed using reference TRBV7-9 and TRBJ1-4, is DTGVSQNPRHKITKRGQNVTFRCDPISEHNRLYWYRQTLGQGPEFLTYFQNEAQLEKSRLLSDRFSAERPKGSFSTLEIQRTEQGDSAMYLCASSATGTGAEKLFFGSGTQLSVL.

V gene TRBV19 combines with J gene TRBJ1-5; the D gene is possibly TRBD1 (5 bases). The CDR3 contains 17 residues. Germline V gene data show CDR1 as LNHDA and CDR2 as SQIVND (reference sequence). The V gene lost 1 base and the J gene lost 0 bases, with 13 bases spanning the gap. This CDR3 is CASSIGGFQYSNQPQHF. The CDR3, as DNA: TGTGCCAGTAGTATAGGGGGCTTTCAATATAGCAATCAGCCCCAGCATTTT.

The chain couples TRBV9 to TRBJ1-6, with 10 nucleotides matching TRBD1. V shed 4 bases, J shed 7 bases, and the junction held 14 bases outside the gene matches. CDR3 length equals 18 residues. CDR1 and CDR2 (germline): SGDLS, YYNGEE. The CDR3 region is CASSPPGLAGQGNSPLHF. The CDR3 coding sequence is TGTGCCAGCAGCCCACCTGGATTGGCGGGACAGGGGAATTCACCCCTCCACTTT.

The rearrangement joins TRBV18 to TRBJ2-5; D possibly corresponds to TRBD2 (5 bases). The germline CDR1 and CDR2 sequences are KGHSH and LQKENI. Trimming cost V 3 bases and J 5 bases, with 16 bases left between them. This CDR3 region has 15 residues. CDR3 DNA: TGTGCCAGCTCACCGAACGAAGGACTGGGGGAGACCCAGTACTTC. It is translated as CASSPNEGLGETQYF.

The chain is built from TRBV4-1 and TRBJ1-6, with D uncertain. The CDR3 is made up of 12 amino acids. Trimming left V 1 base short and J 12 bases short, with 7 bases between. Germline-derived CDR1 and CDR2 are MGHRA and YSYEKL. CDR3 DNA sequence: TGCGCCAGCAGCCAAGTTCTAGGACCCCTCCACTTT. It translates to CASSQVLGPLHF.

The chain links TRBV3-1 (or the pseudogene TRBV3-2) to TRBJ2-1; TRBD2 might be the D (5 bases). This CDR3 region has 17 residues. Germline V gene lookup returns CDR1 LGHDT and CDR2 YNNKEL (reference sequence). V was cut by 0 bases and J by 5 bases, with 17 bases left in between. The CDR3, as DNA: TGTGCCAGCAGCCAAGAGGGAGTTACTAGGCGAAACAATGAGCAGTTCTTC. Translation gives CASSQEGVTRRNNEQFF.

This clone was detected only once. CDR3 residues: CASSQDSGAWYGYTF. CDR3 DNA sequence: TGTGCCAGCAGCCAAGATTCAGGGGCTTGGTATGGCTACACCTTC. The rearrangement joins TRBV3-1 (or the pseudogene TRBV3-2) to TRBJ1-2; TRBD1 is a possible D gene (6 bases). The V gene lost 0 bases and the J gene lost 5 bases, with 13 bases spanning the gap. Germline V gene lookup returns CDR1 LGHDT and CDR2 YNNKEL (reference sequence). The CDR3 length is 15 residues.